Below are 8 T cell receptor beta chains sequenced from a single sample in a study of blood T cells in healthy people across ages. The use of a sample-barcoded 5' primer and a J-beta primer mix characterized a second PCR of roughly 6 to 11 cycles. TCRdb independently ran MiXCR on the 5' RACE reads; one entry per CDR3 protein. The table has hundreds of thousands of distinct CDR3 sequences, around 43% seen once; the top ten hold 25% to 35%. The sequenced sample consisted of blood. These receptors all come from an elderly man in good health.

This clonotype was counted ten times or more. The rearrangement uses TRBV12-3 or TRBV12-4 and TRBJ2-5; TRBD2 matches at 10 bases. V dropped 6 bases and J dropped 1; count of bases not matched to a gene: 8. The CDR3 covers 16 residues. The CDR3 sequence: CASSISGGTPQETQYF. The CDR3 bases are TGTGCCAGCAGCATTAGCGGGGGGACCCCCCAAGAGACCCAGTACTTC.

The CDR3 sequence is CASSRDGSGKVYEQYF. The CDR3 coding sequence is TGTGCCAGCAGCCGCGACGGGTCAGGGAAAGTCTACGAGCAGTACTTC. The J gene is TRBJ2-7, the V gene TRBV7-2; perhaps TRBD1 as D (5 bases). The germline CDR1 and CDR2 sequences are SGHTA and FQGNSA. The CDR3 contains 16 residues. Between the trimmed V and J ends, which lost 5 bases and 3 bases, there was a span of 20 bases.

This chain uses TRBV13 with TRBJ2-1, with TRBD2 matching over 14 bases. CDR1 and CDR2 from the germline V gene are PRHDT and FYEKMQ (reference sequence). CDR3 length: 16 amino acids. The V segment lost 6 bases and the J segment 10 bases; nucleotides outside the gene matches: 11. In DNA form, the CDR3 reads TGTGCCAGCAGGGACCGGACTAGCGGGAGGATAGGGGAGCAGTTCTTC. It encodes CASRDRTSGRIGEQFF.

The rearrangement links TRBV7-2 to TRBJ2-7; 13 bases align to TRBD2. Germline V gene lookup returns CDR1 SGHTA and CDR2 FQGNSA. The CDR3 has 16 residues. V shed 3 bases, J shed 7 bases, and the junction held 9 bases outside the gene matches. CDR3 nucleotide sequence: TGTGCCAGCAGCTTGACTAGCGGGGGGACCTACAATGAGCAGTACTTC. It yields the protein CASSLTSGGTYNEQYF.

Concerning this clonotype: Being one base from a much bigger clone, this may be a read error. This chain connects TRBV11-2 to TRBJ1-6; D is perhaps TRBD1 (6 bases). CDR1 is SGHAT, CDR2 FQNNGV, per germline. This CDR3 contains 14 residues. The CDR3 DNA reads TGTGCCAGCAGATCGACAGGTTATAATTCACACCTCCACTTT. It specifies CASRSTGYNSHLHF.

A note on this clonotype: Possible read error: a much larger clone is one base away. This CDR3 reads CVSSLEGSRTQYF. In nucleotides, the CDR3 is TGCGTCAGCAGCTTGGAGGGGTCGCGGACCCAGTACTTC. The chain couples TRBV5-1 to TRBJ2-5; perhaps TRBD2 as D (6 bases). CDR3 length equals 13 residues. Per germline, CDR1 SGHRS and CDR2 YFSETQ.

This chain joins TRBV7-2 and TRBJ1-1, with a weak D call TRBD1 (6 bases). This CDR3 comprises 16 residues. The V end lost 1 base, the J end lost 5 bases, and 17 bases lay between the germline ends. Germline V gives CDR1 SGHTA, CDR2 FQGNSA. The CDR3 coding sequence is TGTGCCAGCAGCTTAGTTGGGGGCGCCTCGAGAACTGAAGCTTTCTTT. Protein product: CASSLVGGASRTEAFF.

This chain's CDR3 is CASSPGRQNTEAFF. The CDR3 bases are TGTGCCAGCAGTCCGGGACGGCAGAACACTGAAGCTTTCTTT. The gene calls are TRBV28 and TRBJ1-1; tentative D call: TRBD1 (5 bases). The germline CDR1 and CDR2 sequences are MDHEN and SYDVKM. The V end lost 5 bases, the J end lost 1 base, and 11 bases lay between the germline ends. The CDR3 is 14 residues long.